A single sample gave rise to the 6 T cell receptor beta chains below, sequenced in a study of blood T cell repertoires in COVID-19. The protocol was immunoSEQ multiplex PCR, while the TCRdb copy is restricted to in-frame clones and leaves out a portion. The sample records about 180,000 clones, around 83% being singletons. Sequencing input: peripheral blood. The receptor source for this set is a human donor in a cohort sampled during active COVID-19.

This clone came up a few times. The V gene is TRBV19, the J gene TRBJ2-7; D might be TRBD1 (5 bases). This CDR3 region has 13 residues. Germline V gene lookup returns CDR1 LNHDA and CDR2 SQIVND (reference sequence). V was pared by 3 bases and J by 5 bases, with 11 bases between. The DNA for the CDR3 is TGTGCCAGTAGTATGTCAGGGCTCCACGAGCAGTACTTC. It specifies CASSMSGLHEQYF.

V is TRBV18 and J is TRBJ1-4; 7 nucleotides line up with TRBD1. J lost 6 bases, V lost 5 bases, and 6 bases had no gene match. The CDR3 loop spans 14 amino acids. Germline values: CDR1 KGHSH, CDR2 LQKENI. CDR3 sequence: CASSEGATDEKLFF. The CDR3, as DNA: TGTGCCAGCTCAGAGGGGGCTACTGATGAAAAACTGTTTTTT.

This clone occurred a few times. This sequence joins TRBV29-1 and TRBJ1-3; 8 bases match TRBD1. V shed 4 bases and J 4 bases; nucleotides not matched to a gene: 0. The CDR3 sequence is 12 residues long. Per the germline V gene, CDR1 is SQVTM and CDR2 is ANQGSEA. The CDR3 DNA reads TGCAGCGTTGGGACAGGGGGAAACACCATATATTTT. Translated: CSVGTGGNTIYF. Drawing the rest from reference TRBV29-1 and TRBJ1-3, the complete variable domain is SAVISQKPSRDICQRGTSLTIQCQVDSQVTMMFWYRQQPGQSLTLIATANQGSEATYESGFVIDKFPISRPNLTFSTLTVSNMSPEDSSIYLCSVGTGGNTIYFGEGSWLTVV.

This chain uses TRBV10-3 with TRBJ1-3, with D possibly TRBD1 on 6 matching bases. V was clipped by 8 bases and J by 2 bases, with 13 bases between them. Germline values: CDR1 ENHRY, CDR2 SYGVKD. CDR3 length: 14 residues. The CDR3 nucleotides read TGTGCCATCGGGCATACAGGGCCTGGAAACACCATATATTTT. It encodes CAIGHTGPGNTIYF.

This chain uses TRBV6-6 with TRBJ1-5; TRBD1 matches at 10 bases. V was pared by 5 bases and J by 8 bases, with 3 bases of the junction left unmatched. Germline V gene sequence: CDR1 MNHNY, CDR2 SVGAGI (reference sequence). The CDR3 extends over 13 amino acids. For the CDR3, the DNA is TGTGCCAGCAGTACGACAGGGGGCAAGCCCCAGCATTTT. Its protein is CASSTTGGKPQHF.

The rearrangement joins TRBV23-1 to TRBJ2-7; 9 bases agree with TRBD1. TRBV23-1 carries the ORF label, with uncertain function. J was trimmed by 2 bases and V by 1 base; bases with no gene match: 6. The CDR3 is 16 residues long. The DNA of the CDR3 is TGCGCCAGCAGTCAATATGACAGGGGGGCCACCTACGAGCAGTACTTC. It is translated as CASSQYDRGATYEQYF.